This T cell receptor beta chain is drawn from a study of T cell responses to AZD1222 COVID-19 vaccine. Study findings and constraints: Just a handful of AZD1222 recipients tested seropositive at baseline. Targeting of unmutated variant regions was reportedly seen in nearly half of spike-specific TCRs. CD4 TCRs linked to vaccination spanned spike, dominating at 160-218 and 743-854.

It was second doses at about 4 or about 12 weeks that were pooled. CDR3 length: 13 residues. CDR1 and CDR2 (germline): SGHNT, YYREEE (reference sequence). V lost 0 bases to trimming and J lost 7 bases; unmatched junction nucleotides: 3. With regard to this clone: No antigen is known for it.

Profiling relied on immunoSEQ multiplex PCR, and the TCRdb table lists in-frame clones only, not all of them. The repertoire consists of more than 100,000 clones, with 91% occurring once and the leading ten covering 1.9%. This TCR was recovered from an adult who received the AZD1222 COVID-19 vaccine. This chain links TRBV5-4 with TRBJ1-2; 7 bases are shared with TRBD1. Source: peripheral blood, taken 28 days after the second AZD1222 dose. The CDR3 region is CASSLGQGGGYTF. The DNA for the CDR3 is TGTGCCAGCAGCTTGGGACAGGGAGGTGGCTACACCTTC.